This T cell receptor beta chain came from a study of Ad26.COV2.S vaccination and SARS-CoV-2 variants. The germline gives CDR1 SGDLS, CDR2 YYNGEE. V was pared by 5 bases and J by 1 base, with 9 bases between. This CDR3 comprises 13 residues. Regarding treatment: roughly 18 received Ad26.COV2.S at low or high dose, single or two shots; 5 received placebo; per-sample allocation not given. On day 63 after the first injection, vaccine and placebo recipients gave samples. A Boston adult aged 18-55 years was the donor. Wuhan-strain SARS-CoV-2 spike was expressed by the Ad26 vector that made up the vaccine. Sequencing used immunoSEQ multiplex PCR; TCRdb keeps in-frame clones, though not all of them. The sample carries fewer than 900,000 clones, around 90% recorded once. This clone was detected a few times.

The origin of this receptor is a person aged 18 to 65 who received the Ad26.COV2.S COVID-19 vaccine or a placebo. The sample consisted of peripheral blood, taken in a trial of Ad26.COV2.S vaccine versus placebo. J is TRBJ1-1 and V is TRBV9, with D uncertain. This CDR3 reads CASSVGENTEAFF. The DNA for the CDR3 is TGTGCCAGCAGTGTCGGGGAGAACACTGAAGCTTTCTTT.